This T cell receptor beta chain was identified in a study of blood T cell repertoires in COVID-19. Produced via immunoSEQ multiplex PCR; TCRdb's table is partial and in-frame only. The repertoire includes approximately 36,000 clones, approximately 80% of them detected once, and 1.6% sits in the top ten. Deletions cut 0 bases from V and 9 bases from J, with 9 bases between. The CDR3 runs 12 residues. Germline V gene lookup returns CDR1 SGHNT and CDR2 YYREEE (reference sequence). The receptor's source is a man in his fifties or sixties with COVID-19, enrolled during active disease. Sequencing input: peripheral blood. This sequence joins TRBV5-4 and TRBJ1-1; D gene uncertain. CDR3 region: CASSLERTKAFF. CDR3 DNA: TGTGCCAGCAGCTTGGAACGTACTAAAGCTTTCTTT.